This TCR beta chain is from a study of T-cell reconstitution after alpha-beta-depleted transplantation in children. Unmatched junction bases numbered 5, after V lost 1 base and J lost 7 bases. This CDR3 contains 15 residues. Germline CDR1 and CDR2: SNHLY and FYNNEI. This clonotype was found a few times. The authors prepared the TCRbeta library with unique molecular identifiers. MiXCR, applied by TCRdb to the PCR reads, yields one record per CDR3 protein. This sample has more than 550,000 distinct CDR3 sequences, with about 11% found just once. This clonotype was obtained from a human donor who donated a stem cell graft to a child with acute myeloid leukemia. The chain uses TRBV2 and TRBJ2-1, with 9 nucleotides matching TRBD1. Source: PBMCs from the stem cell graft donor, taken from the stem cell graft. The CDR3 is CASSEEGTGYNEQFF. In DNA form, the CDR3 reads TGTGCCAGCAGTGAAGAAGGGACAGGGTATAATGAGCAGTTCTTC. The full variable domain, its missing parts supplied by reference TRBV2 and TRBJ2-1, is EPEVTQTPSHQVTQMGQEVILRCVPISNHLYFYWYRQILGQKVEFLVSFYNNEISEKSEIFDDQFSVERPDGSNFTLKIRSTKLEDSAMYFCASSEEGTGYNEQFFGPGTRLTVL.